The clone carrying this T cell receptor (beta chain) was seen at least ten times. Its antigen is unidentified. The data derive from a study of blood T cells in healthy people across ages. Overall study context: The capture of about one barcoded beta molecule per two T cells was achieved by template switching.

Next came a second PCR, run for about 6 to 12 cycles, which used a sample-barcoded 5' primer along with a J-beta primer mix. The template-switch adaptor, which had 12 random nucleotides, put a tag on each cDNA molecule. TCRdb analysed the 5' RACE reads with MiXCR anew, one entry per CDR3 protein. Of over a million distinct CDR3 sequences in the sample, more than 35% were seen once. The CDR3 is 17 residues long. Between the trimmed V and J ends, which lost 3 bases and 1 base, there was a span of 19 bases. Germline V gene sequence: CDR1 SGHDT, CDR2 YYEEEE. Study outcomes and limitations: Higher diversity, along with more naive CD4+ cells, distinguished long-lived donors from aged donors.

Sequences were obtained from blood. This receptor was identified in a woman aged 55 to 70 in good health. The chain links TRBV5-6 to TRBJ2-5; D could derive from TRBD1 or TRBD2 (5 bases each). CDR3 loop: CASSWGKGTIFQETQYF. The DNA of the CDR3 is TGTGCCAGCAGCTGGGGGAAAGGAACCATCTTCCAAGAGACCCAGTACTTC. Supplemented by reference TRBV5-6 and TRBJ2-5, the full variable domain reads DAGVTQSPTHLIKTRGQQVTLRCSPKSGHDTVSWYQQALGQGPQFIFQYYEEEERQRGNFPDRFSGHQFPNYSSELNVNALLLGDSALYLCASSWGKGTIFQETQYFGPGTRLLVL.